What follows are 4 T cell receptor beta chains derived from one specimen sequenced in a study of blood T cells in healthy people across ages. Alongside a J-beta primer mix, a sample-barcoded 5' primer served in a second PCR lasting about 7 to 12 cycles. Via MiXCR, TCRdb re-called the 5' RACE reads, giving one row per CDR3 protein. The repertoire includes 1.5 million to 2 million distinct CDR3 sequences, almost 35% of them detected once, and about 11% sits in the top ten. Sequenced: blood. The receptors come from a woman aged 25-40 years in good health.

This clonotype was seen more than once but under ten times. The V call is TRBV5-1, the J call TRBJ2-7; TRBD1 agrees at 7 bases. Germline CDR1 reads SGHRS; CDR2 reads YFSETQ. The CDR3 contains 16 residues. With 4 bases clipped from V and 3 bases from J, the junction kept 13 bases outside the gene matches. The CDR3 protein is CASSGGPGTAYYEQYF. CDR3 DNA sequence: TGCGCCAGCAGCGGGGGCCCCGGGACAGCCTACTACGAGCAGTACTTC.

The genes are TRBV29-1 and TRBJ1-2; D uncertain. Trimming removed 6 bases from V and 8 bases from J, with 16 bases in between. Per germline, CDR1 SQVTM and CDR2 ANQGSEA. The CDR3 totals 12 residues. In DNA, the CDR3 is TGCAGCGTAGTAGCCGTGGGTGGCGGCTACACCTTC. Its protein is CSVVAVGGGYTF.

This chain links TRBV6-2 or TRBV6-3 with TRBJ2-5; perhaps TRBD2 as D (5 bases). V shed 5 bases and J shed 1 base, with 17 bases lying between them. The CDR3 runs to 16 residues. CDR1 MNHEY and CDR2 SVGEGT come from the germline V gene. This CDR3 is CASSPHRLTLQETQYF. The CDR3 DNA reads TGTGCCAGCAGTCCTCATCGACTAACACTCCAAGAGACCCAGTACTTC.

This clonotype was counted between two and nine times. The chain employs TRBV28 and TRBJ2-1; the D is unclear. The CDR3 extends over 14 amino acids. CDR1 and CDR2 from the germline V gene are MDHEN and SYDVKM. Trimming took 7 bases from V and 0 from J, leaving 10 bases between them. CDR3: CASTRWDSYNEQFF. The CDR3 nucleotides are TGTGCCAGCACCCGGTGGGACTCCTACAATGAGCAGTTCTTC.